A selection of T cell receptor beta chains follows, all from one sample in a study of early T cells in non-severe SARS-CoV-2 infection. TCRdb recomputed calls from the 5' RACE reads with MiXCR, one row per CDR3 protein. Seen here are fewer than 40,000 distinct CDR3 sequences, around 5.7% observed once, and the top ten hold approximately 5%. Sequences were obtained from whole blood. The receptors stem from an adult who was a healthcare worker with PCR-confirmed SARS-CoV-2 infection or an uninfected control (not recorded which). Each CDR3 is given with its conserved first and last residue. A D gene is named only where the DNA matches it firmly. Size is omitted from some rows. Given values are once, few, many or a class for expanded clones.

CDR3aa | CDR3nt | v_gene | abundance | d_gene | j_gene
CASSRSWTGMNTEAFF | TGTGCCAGCAGCCGAAGTTGGACAGGGATGAACACTGAAGCTTTCTTT | TRBV3-1 | few | TRBD1 | TRBJ1-1
CATGGRLNTGELFF | TGTGCCACCGGGGGCAGGTTGAACACCGGGGAGCTGTTTTTT | TRBV24-1 | many | NA | TRBJ2-2
CASSSGAIGYTF | TGTGCCAGCAGTTCGGGAGCGATCGGCTACACCTTC | TRBV6-5 | NA | NA | TRBJ1-2
CASSQGGGNSPLHF | TGTGCCAGCAGCCAAGGAGGGGGTAATTCACCCCTCCACTTT | TRBV3-1 | few | NA | TRBJ1-6
CAAGDLTGVMVNEQFF | TGTGCAGCAGGGGACCTCACGGGAGTTATGGTCAATGAGCAGTTCTTC | TRBV28 | many | NA | TRBJ2-1
CASSYRQSSYNEQFF | TGTGCCAGCAGCTACAGGCAGAGCTCCTACAATGAGCAGTTCTTC | TRBV7-2 | many | NA | TRBJ2-1
CASSQGRSNGYTF | TGCGCCAGCAGCCAAGGGCGGTCAAATGGCTACACCTTC | TRBV4-1 | many | NA | TRBJ1-2
CASSYWVAAETQYF | TGTGCCAGCAGTTACTGGGTAGCGGCCGAGACCCAGTACTTC | TRBV6-6 | many | NA | TRBJ2-5
CAWSGGSGISFADTQYF | TGTGCCTGGAGTGGGGGTAGCGGGATCTCGTTCGCAGATACGCAGTATTTT | TRBV30 | many | TRBD2 | TRBJ2-3
CASRAGASPNTEAFF | TGTGCCAGCAGGGCGGGGGCCAGCCCGAACACTGAAGCTTTCTTT | TRBV12-3/TRBV12-4 | NA | NA | TRBJ1-1
CASSPLTGLGGYTF | TGTGCCAGCAGCCCGCTTACAGGGCTCGGCGGCTACACCTTC | TRBV6-5 | NA | NA | TRBJ1-2
CASGRERDNSPLHF | TGTGCCAGTGGGAGAGAACGGGATAATTCACCCCTCCACTTT | TRBV28 | few | NA | TRBJ1-6
CASSLLARGEAFF | TGCGCCAGCAGCTTGCTGGCGCGGGGTGAAGCTTTCTTT | TRBV5-1 | NA | NA | TRBJ1-1
CASSGGLDSQETQYF | TGTGCCAGCAGTGGAGGTCTGGACTCACAAGAGACCCAGTACTTC | TRBV2 | many | NA | TRBJ2-5
CSAPDREKDGYTF | TGCAGTGCCCCTGACAGGGAGAAAGATGGCTACACCTTC | TRBV20-1 | NA | TRBD1 | TRBJ1-2
CASSLDSLNSPLHF | TGTGCCAGCAGCTTGGACAGCCTTAATTCACCCCTCCACTTT | TRBV28 | many | NA | TRBJ1-6
CASTLGDQPQHF | TGTGCCAGCACCCTCGGGGACCAGCCCCAGCATTTT | TRBV6-6 | NA | NA | TRBJ1-5
CASRTGDTQYF | TGCGCCAGCAGGACGGGGGATACGCAGTATTTT | TRBV4-3 | many | NA | TRBJ2-3
CASRKREGLYEQYF | TGTGCCAGCAGGAAGCGGGAGGGCCTGTACGAGCAGTACTTC | TRBV28 | many | TRBD2 | TRBJ2-7
CSTSGTGNNEQYF | TGCAGCACCTCCGGGACAGGCAACAACGAGCAGTACTTC | TRBV29-1 | many | TRBD1 | TRBJ2-7
CSAIPPLTGYTGYTF | TGCAGTGCCATCCCCCCCCTCACAGGGTATACCGGCTACACCTTC | TRBV20-1 | few | NA | TRBJ1-2
CASRITGGSTDTQYF | TGTGCCAGCAGGATCACAGGGGGGAGCACAGATACGCAGTATTTT | TRBV7-9 | NA | TRBD1 | TRBJ2-3
CASSLGRFTDTQYF | TGCGCCAGCAGCTTGGGGCGATTCACAGATACGCAGTATTTT | TRBV5-1 | few | NA | TRBJ2-3
CSAADRVVADFF | TGCAGTGCTGCCGACAGGGTAGTAGCGGATTTCTTT | TRBV20-1 | NA | TRBD1 | TRBJ1-1
CATSDFGTGGYGYTF | TGTGCCACCAGTGATTTCGGAACAGGGGGCTATGGCTACACCTTC | TRBV24-1 | NA | TRBD1 | TRBJ1-2
CSAEGGPYEQYF | TGCAGTGCAGAGGGGGGTCCCTACGAGCAGTACTTC | TRBV20-1 | many | NA | TRBJ2-7
CASSSGLAGDNEQFF | TGTGCCAGCAGCTCCGGACTAGCGGGAGACAATGAGCAGTTCTTC | TRBV13 | many | TRBD2 | TRBJ2-1
CASSEMTANQETQYF | TGTGCCAGCAGCGAGATGACCGCCAACCAAGAGACCCAGTACTTC | TRBV13 | many | NA | TRBJ2-5
CSARVQILNTEAFF | TGCAGTGCTAGGGTCCAGATCTTGAACACTGAAGCTTTCTTT | TRBV20-1 | many | NA | TRBJ1-1
CASSSDSHPGSYNEQFF | TGTGCCAGCAGTTCCGACTCGCACCCGGGCTCCTACAATGAGCAGTTCTTC | TRBV2 | few | NA | TRBJ2-1
CASGLPLKKPQHF | TGTGCTAGTGGTTTGCCCCTAAAAAAGCCCCAGCATTTT | TRBV12-5 | many | NA | TRBJ1-5
CASSLAVQETQYF | TGTGCCAGCAGCTTGGCAGTCCAAGAGACCCAGTACTTC | TRBV5-4 | many | NA | TRBJ2-5
CASSPRRGVDGKTEAFF | TGTGCCAGCTCACCCCGGAGGGGGGTAGATGGGAAAACTGAAGCTTTCTTT | TRBV18 | few | NA | TRBJ1-1
CATKDRGPSGNTIYF | TGTGCCACCAAGGACCGGGGCCCCTCTGGAAACACCATATATTTT | TRBV28 | many | NA | TRBJ1-3
CASSLKTSQAKNIQYF | TGTGCCAGCAGCCTGAAGACATCACAAGCAAAAAACATTCAGTACTTC | TRBV11-3 | many | NA | TRBJ2-4
CASSKGSKTQYF | TGTGCCAGCAGCAAAGGTTCCAAGACGCAGTATTTT | TRBV21-1 | NA | NA | TRBJ2-3
CASSFYSEAFF | TGTGCCAGCAGTTTTTATAGTGAAGCTTTCTTT | TRBV28 | many | NA | TRBJ1-1
CASSSPGNYWTEAFF | TGTGCCAGCAGTAGTCCAGGGAATTATTGGACTGAAGCTTTCTTT | TRBV11-2 | many | NA | TRBJ1-1
CASSPHSRGGRADTQYF | TGTGCCAGCAGCCCCCACTCCAGGGGCGGGAGGGCAGATACGCAGTATTTT | TRBV3-1 | many | TRBD2 | TRBJ2-3
CASSGLAPQETQYF | TGTGCCAGCTCCGGACTAGCGCCCCAAGAGACCCAGTACTTC | TRBV5-6 | many | TRBD2 | TRBJ2-5
CASSSGQLRTEAFF | TGTGCCAGCAGCTCCGGACAGTTAAGGACTGAAGCTTTCTTT | TRBV5-5 | NA | NA | TRBJ1-1